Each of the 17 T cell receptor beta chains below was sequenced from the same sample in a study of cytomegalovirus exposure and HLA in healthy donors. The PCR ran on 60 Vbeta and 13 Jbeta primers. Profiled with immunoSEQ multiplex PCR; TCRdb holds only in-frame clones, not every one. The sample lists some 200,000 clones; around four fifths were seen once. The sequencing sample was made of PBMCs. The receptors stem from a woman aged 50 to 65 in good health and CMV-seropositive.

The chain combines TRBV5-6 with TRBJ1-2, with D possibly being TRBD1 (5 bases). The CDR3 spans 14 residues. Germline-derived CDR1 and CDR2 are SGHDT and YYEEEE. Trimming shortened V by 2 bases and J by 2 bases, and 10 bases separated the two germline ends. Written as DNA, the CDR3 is TGTGCCAGCAGCTTACGCAGGGTGAACTATGGCTACACCTTC. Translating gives CASSLRRVNYGYTF.

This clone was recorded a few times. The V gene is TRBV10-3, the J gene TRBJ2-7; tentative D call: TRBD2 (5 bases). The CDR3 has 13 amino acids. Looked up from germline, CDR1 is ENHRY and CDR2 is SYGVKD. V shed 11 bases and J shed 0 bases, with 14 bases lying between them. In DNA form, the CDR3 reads TGTGCCGGCAGCAGCGGCAGCTCCTACGAGCAGTACTTC. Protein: CAGSSGSSYEQYF.

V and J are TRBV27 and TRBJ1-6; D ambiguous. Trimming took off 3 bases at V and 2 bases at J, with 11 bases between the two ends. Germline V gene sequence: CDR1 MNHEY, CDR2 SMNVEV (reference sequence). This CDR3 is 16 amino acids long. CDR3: CASSFEEPTYNSPLHF. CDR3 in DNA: TGTGCCAGCAGTTTCGAGGAACCCACCTATAATTCACCCCTCCACTTT.

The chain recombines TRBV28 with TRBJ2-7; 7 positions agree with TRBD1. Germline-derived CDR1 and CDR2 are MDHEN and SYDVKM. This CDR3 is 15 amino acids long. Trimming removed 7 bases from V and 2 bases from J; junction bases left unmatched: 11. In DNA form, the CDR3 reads TGTGCCAGCAAATCTGCCGGGACAGAACCCTACGAGCAGTACTTC. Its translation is CASKSAGTEPYEQYF. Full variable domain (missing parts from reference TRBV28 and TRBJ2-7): DVKVTQSSRYLVKRTGEKVFLECVQDMDHENMFWYRQDPGLGLRLIYFSYDVKMKEKGDIPEGYSVSREKKERFSLILESASTNQTSMYLCASKSAGTEPYEQYFGPGTRLTVT.

The CDR3 spells CASSSGGQYTDTQYF. The CDR3 DNA reads TGTGCCAGCAGTTCCGGAGGACAGTACACAGATACGCAGTATTTT. The V call is TRBV6-5, the J call TRBJ2-3; a weak D match, TRBD1 (6 bases). This CDR3 is built from 15 residues. V was pared by 4 bases and J by 2 bases, with 13 bases between. CDR1 and CDR2 (germline): MNHEY, SVGAGI.

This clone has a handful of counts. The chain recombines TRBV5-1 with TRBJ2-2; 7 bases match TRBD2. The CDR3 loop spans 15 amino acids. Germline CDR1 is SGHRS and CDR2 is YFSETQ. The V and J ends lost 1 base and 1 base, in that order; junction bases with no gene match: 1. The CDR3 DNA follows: TGCGCCAGCAGCTTGACTAGCGTGAACACCGGGGAGCTGTTTTTT. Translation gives CASSLTSVNTGELFF.

The CDR3 sequence is CASTSHGAEQYF. The DNA of the CDR3 is TGTGCCAGCACCTCCCATGGGGCCGAGCAGTACTTC. J is TRBJ2-7 and V is TRBV6-1; perhaps TRBD1 as D (5 bases). Looked up from germline, CDR1 is MNHNS and CDR2 is SASEGT. CDR3 length: 12 amino acids. The V and J ends lost 7 bases and 6 bases respectively, with 13 bases between them.

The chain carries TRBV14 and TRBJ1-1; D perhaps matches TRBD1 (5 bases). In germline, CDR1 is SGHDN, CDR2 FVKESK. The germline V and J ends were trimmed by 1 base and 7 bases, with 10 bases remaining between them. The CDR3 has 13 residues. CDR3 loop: CASSQGAGFEAFF. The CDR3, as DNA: TGTGCCAGCAGCCAAGGGGCAGGGTTTGAAGCTTTCTTT.

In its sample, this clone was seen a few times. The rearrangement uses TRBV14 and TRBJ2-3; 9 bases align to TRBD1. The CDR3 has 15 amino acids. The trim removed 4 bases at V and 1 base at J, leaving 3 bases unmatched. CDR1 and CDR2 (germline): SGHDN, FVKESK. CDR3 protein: CASSPDRGGTDTQYF. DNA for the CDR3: TGTGCCAGCAGCCCGGACAGGGGAGGCACAGATACGCAGTATTTT.

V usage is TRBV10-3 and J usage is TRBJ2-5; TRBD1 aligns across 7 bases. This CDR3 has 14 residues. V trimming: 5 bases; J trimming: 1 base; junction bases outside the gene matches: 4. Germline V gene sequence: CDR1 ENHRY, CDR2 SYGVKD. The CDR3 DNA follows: TGTGCCATCAGTTCCCGGACAGGCCAAGAGACCCAGTACTTC. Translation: CAISSRTGQETQYF.

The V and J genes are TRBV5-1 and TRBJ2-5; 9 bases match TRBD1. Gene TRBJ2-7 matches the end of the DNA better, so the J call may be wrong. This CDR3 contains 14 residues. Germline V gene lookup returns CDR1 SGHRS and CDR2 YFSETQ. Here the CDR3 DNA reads TGCGCCAGCAGCCTGGACAGGGGAACCTACGAGCAGTACTTC. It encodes CASSLDRGTYEQYF.

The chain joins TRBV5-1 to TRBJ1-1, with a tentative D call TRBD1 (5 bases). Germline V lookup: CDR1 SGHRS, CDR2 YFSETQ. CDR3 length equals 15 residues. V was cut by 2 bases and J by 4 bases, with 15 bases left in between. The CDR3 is CASSLSTRGSTEAFF. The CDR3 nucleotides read TGCGCCAGCAGCTTATCGACACGGGGGAGCACTGAAGCTTTCTTT.

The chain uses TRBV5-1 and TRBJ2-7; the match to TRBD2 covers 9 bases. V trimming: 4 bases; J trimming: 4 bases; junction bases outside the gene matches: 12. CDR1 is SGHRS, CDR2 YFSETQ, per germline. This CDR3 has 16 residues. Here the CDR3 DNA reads TGCGCCAGCAGCCTTGGCGGCGGGGGGGTGGCTTACGAGCAGTACTTC. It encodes CASSLGGGGVAYEQYF.

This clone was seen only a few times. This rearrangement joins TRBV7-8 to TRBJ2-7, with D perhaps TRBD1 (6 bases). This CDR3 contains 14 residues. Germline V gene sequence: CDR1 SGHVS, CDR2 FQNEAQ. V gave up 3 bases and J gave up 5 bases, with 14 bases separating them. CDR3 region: CASSFATGSDEQYF. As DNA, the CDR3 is TGTGCCAGCAGCTTCGCTACAGGGTCCGACGAGCAGTACTTC.

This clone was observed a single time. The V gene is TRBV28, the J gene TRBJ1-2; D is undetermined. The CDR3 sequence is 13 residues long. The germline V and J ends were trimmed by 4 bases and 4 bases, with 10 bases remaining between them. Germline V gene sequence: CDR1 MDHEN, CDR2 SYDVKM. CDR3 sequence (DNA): TGTGCCAGCAGTTCGGGGAGCTCCTATGGCTACACCTTC. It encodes CASSSGSSYGYTF.

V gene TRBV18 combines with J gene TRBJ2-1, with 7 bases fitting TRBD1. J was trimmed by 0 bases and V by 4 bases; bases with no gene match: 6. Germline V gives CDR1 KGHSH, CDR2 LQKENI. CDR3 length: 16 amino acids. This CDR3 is CASSLTGTASYNEQFF. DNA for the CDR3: TGTGCCAGCTCACTGACCGGGACAGCCTCCTACAATGAGCAGTTCTTC.

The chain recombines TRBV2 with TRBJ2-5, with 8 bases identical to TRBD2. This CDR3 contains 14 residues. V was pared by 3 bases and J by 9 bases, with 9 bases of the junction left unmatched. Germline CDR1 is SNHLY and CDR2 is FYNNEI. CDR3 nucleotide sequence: TGTGCCAGCAGTGAGACTAGCGCAATCCAGGCCCAGTACTTC. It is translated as CASSETSAIQAQYF.